This TCR beta chain was found in a study of CD8+CD57+ T cells in acquired aplastic anemia. Study details: Sorted CD4+ and CD8+ cells yielded DNA averaging around 3.2 ug.

In patients chosen for sequencing, flow cytometry had shown CD8+CD57+ cell expansion. The CDR3 loop spans 15 amino acids. Germline CDR1 is ENHRY and CDR2 is SYGVKD. V was clipped by 2 bases and J by 8 bases; unmatched bases: 3. It was genomic DNA that served as the template for profiling TCR beta VDJ and CDR3. Using its own MiXCR run on the reads, TCRdb lists one record per CDR3 protein. Of hundreds of thousands of distinct CDR3 sequences in the sample, around a third are singletons; the top ten hold roughly 0.89%. This TCR came from a human donor with aplastic anemia. The J gene is TRBJ1-6, the V gene TRBV10-3; TRBD1 aligns across 10 bases. Sequencing was performed on sorted CD4+, CD8+, or CD8+CD57+ T cells (not recorded which) from PBMCs. The CDR3 nucleotides are TGTGCCATCAGTGAGGACGGGACAGGGGATTCACCCCTCCACTTT. Translating it yields CAISEDGTGDSPLHF.